One and the same sample provided the 25 T cell receptor beta chains below, sequenced in a study of T cells after posttransplantation cyclophosphamide. Data came from immunoSEQ multiplex PCR; TCRdb stores just in-frame clones and leaves some out. The sample yields tens of thousands of clones, without any singletons. The specimen was PBMCs. These receptors all stem from a woman aged 25 to 45 in good health and a related stem cell transplant donor.

This clone came up many times. This sequence joins TRBV28 and TRBJ1-6; possible D gene TRBD1, 5 bases. Germline CDR1 MDHEN, CDR2 SYDVKM. This CDR3 is 14 amino acids long. V dropped 2 bases and J dropped 10 bases, with 12 bases sitting between them. The chain's CDR3 is CASSLDQGGSPLHF. CDR3 nucleotide sequence: TGTGCCAGCAGTTTAGATCAGGGCGGATCACCCCTCCACTTT.

This clone was counted ten times or more. The chain has TRBV6-5 and TRBJ1-5; weak D call: TRBD1 (5 bases). The germline V and J ends were trimmed by 6 bases and 0 bases, with 12 bases remaining between them. Per germline, CDR1 MNHEY and CDR2 SVGAGI. The CDR3 consists of 15 residues. CDR3 loop: CASSPYRFSNQPQHF. The CDR3, as DNA: TGTGCCAGCAGCCCATACAGGTTTAGCAATCAGCCCCAGCATTTT.

V usage is TRBV25-1 and J usage is TRBJ1-2, with TRBD1 identical over 12 bases. Germline V gene lookup returns CDR1 MGHDK and CDR2 SYGVNS. With V trimmed by 9 bases and J by 6 bases, 11 bases remained unmatched. The CDR3 runs to 15 residues. The CDR3 spells CARNPGQGARNGYTF. The CDR3 DNA reads as TGTGCCAGGAATCCGGGACAGGGGGCGCGGAATGGCTACACCTTC.

This clone came up many times. V is TRBV11-2 and J is TRBJ1-1, with unresolved D. V was cut by 5 bases and J by 4 bases, with 5 bases left in between. This CDR3 spans 11 amino acids. The germline V gene has CDR1 SGHAT and CDR2 FQNNGV. CDR3 residues: CASSAVTEAFF. The CDR3 region has the DNA TGTGCCAGCAGCGCGGTCACTGAAGCTTTCTTT.

This clone was observed a few times. The J gene is TRBJ2-2, the V gene TRBV9; 9 bases are shared with TRBD1. V was clipped by 2 bases and J by 0 bases; unmatched bases: 5. Per the germline V gene, CDR1 is SGDLS and CDR2 is YYNGEE. This CDR3 contains 17 residues. DNA of the CDR3: TGTGCCAGCAGCGTCAGACAGGGGGGACCGAACACCGGGGAGCTGTTTTTT. Protein product: CASSVRQGGPNTGELFF. The whole variable domain, remainder taken from reference TRBV9 and TRBJ2-2, is DSGVTQTPKHLITATGQRVTLRCSPRSGDLSVYWYQQSLDQGLQFLIQYYNGEERAKGNILERFSAQQFPDLHSELNLSSLELGDSALYFCASSVRQGGPNTGELFFGEGSRLTVL.

By share of the sample, this clone is medium-sized. The chain carries TRBV4-1 and TRBJ1-1, with TRBD1 matching 7 bases. The CDR3 length is 15 residues. The V gene's germline CDR1 is MGHRA and CDR2 YSYEKL. After removal of 1 base from V and 3 bases from J, the junction contained 5 bases not matched to a gene. The CDR3 DNA reads TGCGCCAGCAGCCAAGTAACGGGACAGCACACTGAAGCTTTCTTT. This encodes CASSQVTGQHTEAFF.

This clone was observed many times. The V gene is TRBV5-1, the J gene TRBJ1-1; D ambiguous. The germline gives CDR1 SGHRS, CDR2 YFSETQ. The CDR3 totals 16 residues. The V end lost 0 bases, the J end lost 1 base, and 13 bases lay between the germline ends. CDR3: CASSLGEGRGNTEAFF. The DNA of the CDR3 is TGCGCCAGCAGCTTGGGGGAGGGTCGGGGGAACACTGAAGCTTTCTTT.

The V call is TRBV13, the J call TRBJ2-2, with TRBD2 matching 7 bases. The CDR3 sequence is 16 residues long. Germline loops: CDR1 PRHDT, CDR2 FYEKMQ (reference sequence). With V trimmed by 4 bases and J by 2 bases, 7 bases remained unmatched. The CDR3 region is CASSWGGTPNTGELFF. CDR3 nucleotides: TGTGCCAGCAGCTGGGGAGGGACTCCTAACACCGGGGAGCTGTTTTTT.

This clone was counted only a few times. The J gene is TRBJ2-5, the V gene TRBV10-3; 11 nucleotides match TRBD2. The CDR3 has 17 amino acids. Looked up from germline, CDR1 is ENHRY and CDR2 is SYGVKD. J was trimmed by 2 bases and V by 2 bases; bases with no gene match: 7. This CDR3 is CAISESVVAGGQETQYF. The CDR3, as DNA: TGTGCCATCAGTGAGAGTGTGGTAGCGGGGGGGCAAGAGACCCAGTACTTC.

This clone was observed many times. J is TRBJ2-3 and V is TRBV2; D may be TRBD1 (6 bases). Trimming took off 5 bases at V and 0 bases at J, with 12 bases between the two ends. Germline V gene sequence: CDR1 SNHLY, CDR2 FYNNEI. The CDR3 extends over 15 amino acids. CDR3 in DNA: TGTGCCAGCAGTCCCCAGGGGCAGAGCACAGATACGCAGTATTTT. Encoded protein: CASSPQGQSTDTQYF.

This clone has a count of ten or more. The CDR3 DNA is TGTGCCAGCAGCTTAGACGGTCCGAACACTGAAGCTTTCTTT. This codes for CASSLDGPNTEAFF. The chain joins TRBV7-6 to TRBJ1-1; D gene unclear. Trimming removed 1 base from V and 1 base from J, with 7 bases in between. The CDR3 runs 14 residues. The germline gives CDR1 SGHVS, CDR2 FNYEAQ.

This clone was counted only a few times. The V gene is TRBV12-5, the J gene TRBJ1-5, with 7 bases lining up with TRBD1. Germline V gene lookup returns CDR1 LGHNT and CDR2 FRNRAP. The CDR3 contains 18 residues. V gave up 7 bases and J gave up 7 bases; unmatched junction bases: 22. The CDR3 nucleotides read TGTGCTAGTGCCGAAGACAGGGTGCGTAGTAAAGATCGGCAGCCCCAGCATTTT. This codes for CASAEDRVRSKDRQPQHF.

This clone was seen repeatedly, ten times or more. The V and J genes are TRBV30 and TRBJ2-1, with 12 bases identical to TRBD2. From germline, CDR1 is GTSNPN and CDR2 SVGIG (reference sequence). V lost 0 bases to trimming and J lost 8 bases; unmatched junction nucleotides: 5. CDR3 size: 15 residues. The CDR3 nucleotides read TGTGCCTGGAGTGTACTAGCGGGGGGCGGGGATGAGCAGTTCTTC. Protein sequence: CAWSVLAGGGDEQFF.

This clone appeared many times. The V call is TRBV5-1, the J call TRBJ2-1, with 10 bases fitting TRBD1. The CDR3 consists of 16 residues. Trimming removed 0 bases from V and 12 bases from J; junction bases left unmatched: 12. In germline, CDR1 is SGHRS, CDR2 YFSETQ. The CDR3 is CASSLGGTGASMVQFF. The CDR3, as DNA: TGCGCCAGCAGCTTGGGGGGGACAGGGGCCTCCATGGTGCAGTTCTTC.

This clone was found many times. This chain uses TRBV6-1 with TRBJ2-1, with TRBD2 matching over 12 bases. The ends lost 7 bases at V and 5 bases at J; junction bases unmatched: 3. This CDR3 region has 14 residues. Looked up from germline, CDR1 is MNHNS and CDR2 is SASEGT. For the CDR3, the DNA is TGTGCCAGCACGCGGACTAGCGGGGACAATGAGCAGTTCTTC. Translation: CASTRTSGDNEQFF.

In this sample, this clone turned up many times. This rearrangement joins TRBV6-2 or TRBV6-3 to TRBJ1-6, with D maybe TRBD1 (6 bases). Trimming took 7 bases from V and 5 from J, leaving 15 bases between them. Per germline, CDR1 MNHEY and CDR2 SVGEGT. The CDR3 is 15 amino acids. The CDR3 nucleotides read TGTGCCAGCACCTACAGGGCCACCAATAATTCACCCCTCCACTTT. Translating gives CASTYRATNNSPLHF.

This clone was recorded at least ten times. The rearrangement links TRBV18 to TRBJ1-5, with TRBD1 identical over 7 bases. V trimming: 3 bases; J trimming: 4 bases; junction bases outside the gene matches: 0. Germline CDR1 is KGHSH and CDR2 is LQKENI. The CDR3 is made up of 13 amino acids. The DNA of the CDR3 is TGTGCCAGCTCACCGGGACAGAATCAGCCCCAGCATTTT. Its protein product is CASSPGQNQPQHF.

This clone has a count of ten or more. The V gene is TRBV28, the J gene TRBJ2-6; D is undetermined. There are 14 residues in the CDR3. CDR1 is MDHEN, CDR2 SYDVKM, per germline. The V end was cut by 6 bases, the J end by 2 bases, with 8 bases between. CDR3 DNA: TGTGCCAGCAGGCCCCCGGCTGGGGCCAACGTCCTGACTTTC. Protein: CASRPPAGANVLTF.

This clone was observed many times. The chain is built from TRBV6-2 or TRBV6-3 and TRBJ1-2; the match to TRBD1 covers 8 bases. The CDR3 consists of 13 residues. V was clipped by 7 bases and J by 6 bases; unmatched bases: 7. Per germline, CDR1 MNHEY and CDR2 SVGEGT. CDR3 DNA: TGTGCCAGCACCCAGGACAGGGTGGATGGCTACACCTTC. Amino acids: CASTQDRVDGYTF.

This clone was recorded many times. The chain has TRBV19 and TRBJ1-2; D is perhaps TRBD1 (6 bases). CDR3 length: 13 residues. Trimming pared 7 bases from V and 1 base from J, leaving 10 bases between. From germline, CDR1 is LNHDA and CDR2 SQIVND (reference sequence). As DNA, the CDR3 is TGTGCCAGTAATGGGGGCCTTAACTATGGCTACACCTTC. Translating gives CASNGGLNYGYTF.

This clone was recorded at least ten times. The chain employs TRBV11-3 and TRBJ2-7; 10 nucleotides agree with TRBD1. This CDR3 has 14 amino acids. V gave up 5 bases and J gave up 6 bases; unmatched junction bases: 7. Germline values: CDR1 SGHNT, CDR2 YENEEA. This CDR3 is CASSLRTGGSEQYF. DNA for the CDR3: TGTGCCAGCAGCCTCCGGACAGGGGGGAGCGAGCAGTACTTC.

This clone has a count of ten or more. The genes are TRBV12-3 or TRBV12-4 and TRBJ2-7, with D possibly matching TRBD2 (7 bases). There are 15 residues in the CDR3. V was cut by 6 bases and J by 6 bases, with 21 bases left in between. The CDR3 is CASRKGGAGHGEQYF. CDR3 sequence (DNA): TGTGCCAGCAGGAAAGGGGGGGCGGGACATGGCGAGCAGTACTTC.

This clone was observed at least ten times. J is TRBJ1-2 and V is TRBV9; 8 bases fit TRBD1. Losses at the gene ends were 4 bases for V and 4 bases for J; bases not matched to a gene: 6. Germline lookup yields CDR1 SGDLS and CDR2 YYNGEE. The CDR3 is 14 amino acids. The CDR3 reads CASSLRQGSYGYTF. The DNA for the CDR3 is TGTGCCAGCAGCTTAAGACAGGGGAGCTATGGCTACACCTTC.

This clone was counted ten times or more. The chain uses TRBV5-6 and TRBJ1-2; perhaps TRBD1 as D (6 bases). This CDR3 has 13 residues. V lost 4 bases and J lost 4, with 11 bases in between. Per germline, CDR1 SGHDT and CDR2 YYEEEE. The CDR3 loop is CASSPGQLYGYTF. The CDR3 DNA sequence: TGTGCCAGCAGCCCCGGACAGCTCTATGGCTACACCTTC.

The rearrangement uses TRBV5-1 and TRBJ2-5, with 10 bases matching TRBD2. The CDR3 contains 16 residues. Germline values: CDR1 SGHRS, CDR2 YFSETQ. V trimming: 4 bases; J trimming: 1 base; junction bases outside the gene matches: 7. Here the CDR3 reads CASSVGLAVVQETQYF. Here the CDR3 DNA reads TGCGCCAGCAGCGTAGGACTAGCGGTCGTCCAAGAGACCCAGTACTTC.